This T cell receptor beta chain originates from a study of blood T cells in healthy people across ages. Regarding the study as a whole: Relative to aged donors, long-lived donors carried more naive CD4+ cells and displayed higher diversity.

Alongside a J-beta primer mix, a sample-barcoded 5' primer served in a second PCR lasting roughly 7 to 12 cycles. Via MiXCR, TCRdb re-called the 5' RACE reads, giving one row per CDR3 protein. The sample records hundreds of thousands of distinct CDR3 sequences, 25% to 35% being singletons. CDR3 length: 16 amino acids. CDR1 and CDR2 from the germline V gene are MGHDK and SYGVNS. Trimming pared 0 bases from V and 3 bases from J, leaving 13 bases between. Turning to this clonotype: Its antigen is not identified.

Peripheral blood was drawn, approximately 9.5 milliliters per donor. The receptor was derived from a woman older than 75 in good health. The V gene is TRBV25-1, the J gene TRBJ2-3; tentative D call: TRBD2 (5 bases). The material sequenced was blood. This CDR3 reads CASSEYPGRRTDTQYF. The CDR3 DNA follows: TGTGCCAGCAGTGAATATCCGGGCCGGAGGACAGATACGCAGTATTTT.